These T cell receptor beta chains were read from a single sample in a study of blood T cell repertoires in COVID-19. The data were produced by immunoSEQ multiplex PCR, yet TCRdb's version contains in-frame clones alone and is incomplete. The profile shows about 400,000 clones, around 90% of them singletons. The material sequenced was PBMCs or T cells enriched from blood (not recorded which). The receptors were gathered from a woman aged 40 to 49 with acute COVID-19. Each CDR3 is given with its conserved first and last residue. The order of the fields is CDR3 length, clone size, D gene, J gene, V gene, CDR3 DNA, CDR3 protein. D genes are given only for firm matches. Only some rows state a clone size, as once, few, many or a class for expanded clones.

cdr3_length: 15
clone_size: once
d_call: -
j_call: TRBJ2-7
v_call: TRBV10-1
cdr3_nt: TGCGCCAGCAGTGAGTCCTCAACAGGCTCCTACGAGCAGTACTTC
cdr3_aa: CASSESSTGSYEQYF

cdr3_length: 14
clone_size: -
d_call: -
j_call: TRBJ1-6
v_call: TRBV5-1
cdr3_nt: TGCGCCAGCAGCTTGTCCCAGAATAATTCACCCCTCCACTTT
cdr3_aa: CASSLSQNNSPLHF

cdr3_length: 15
clone_size: -
d_call: -
j_call: TRBJ1-1
v_call: TRBV19
cdr3_nt: TGTGCCAGTAGTCCCCGGGGGGGTGTGAACACTGAAGCTTTCTTT
cdr3_aa: CASSPRGGVNTEAFF

cdr3_length: 16
clone_size: -
d_call: TRBD1
j_call: TRBJ2-1
v_call: TRBV25-1
cdr3_nt: TGTGCCAGCAGTGGACTCGGGACAGGGGGCAAGGTTGAGCAGTTCTTC
cdr3_aa: CASSGLGTGGKVEQFF

cdr3_length: 13
clone_size: once
d_call: -
j_call: TRBJ1-6
v_call: TRBV29-1
cdr3_nt: TGCAGCGTTGCGGCGGATTCTAATTCACCCCTCCACTTT
cdr3_aa: CSVAADSNSPLHF

cdr3_length: 16
clone_size: -
d_call: -
j_call: TRBJ2-2
v_call: TRBV19
cdr3_nt: TGTGCCAGTAGTATAGATCTAGGTGGATGGGCCGGGGAGCTGTTTTTT
cdr3_aa: CASSIDLGGWAGELFF

cdr3_length: 15
clone_size: -
d_call: -
j_call: TRBJ2-5
v_call: TRBV6-5
cdr3_nt: TGTGCCAGCAGTTATTTTGGCGGGAACCCGGAGACCCAGTACTTC
cdr3_aa: CASSYFGGNPETQYF

cdr3_length: 15
clone_size: -
d_call: TRBD2
j_call: TRBJ2-5
v_call: TRBV27
cdr3_nt: TGTGCCAGCAGTTCGCCCTCGGGGGGGAGAGAGACCCAGTACTTC
cdr3_aa: CASSSPSGGRETQYF

cdr3_length: 14
clone_size: -
d_call: TRBD1
j_call: TRBJ1-4
v_call: TRBV30
cdr3_nt: TGTGCCTGGAGTGTACACAGGGGGCATGAAAAACTGTTTTTT
cdr3_aa: CAWSVHRGHEKLFF

cdr3_length: 13
clone_size: -
d_call: TRBD1
j_call: TRBJ1-1
v_call: TRBV11-2
cdr3_nt: TGTGCCAGCAGCTCCGGGACAGGGATATCGGCTTTCTTT
cdr3_aa: CASSSGTGISAFF

cdr3_length: 18
clone_size: -
d_call: TRBD2
j_call: TRBJ2-3
v_call: TRBV4-1
cdr3_nt: TGCGCCAGCAGCCAAGATCGACTAGCGGGGCCCCCCACAGATACGCAGTATTTT
cdr3_aa: CASSQDRLAGPPTDTQYF

cdr3_length: 13
clone_size: -
d_call: -
j_call: TRBJ1-6
v_call: TRBV19
cdr3_nt: TGTGCCAGCCTACAGAGGGTTGGATCACCCCTCCACTTT
cdr3_aa: CASLQRVGSPLHF

cdr3_length: 16
clone_size: -
d_call: -
j_call: TRBJ2-3
v_call: TRBV24-1
cdr3_nt: TGTGCCACCAGTGATTTTGGGCAGGCAGGGGGGGATACGCAGTATTTT
cdr3_aa: CATSDFGQAGGDTQYF

cdr3_length: 16
clone_size: -
d_call: -
j_call: TRBJ2-7
v_call: TRBV9
cdr3_nt: TGTGCCAGCAGCGTCGGGAAGGGACATATCCCCTACGAGCAGTACTTC
cdr3_aa: CASSVGKGHIPYEQYF

cdr3_length: 15
clone_size: once
d_call: -
j_call: TRBJ2-3
v_call: TRBV7-9
cdr3_nt: TGTGCCAGCAGCTTTTTAGAGCAGGAAACAGATACGCAGTATTTT
cdr3_aa: CASSFLEQETDTQYF

cdr3_length: 15
clone_size: -
d_call: -
j_call: TRBJ2-7
v_call: TRBV5-1
cdr3_nt: TGCGCCAGCAGACCCGCCATCCAGACGGGCTACGAGCAGTACTTC
cdr3_aa: CASRPAIQTGYEQYF

cdr3_length: 13
clone_size: once
d_call: -
j_call: TRBJ1-5
v_call: TRBV5-4
cdr3_nt: TGTGCCAGCAGCTTACAGGGTGTTCAGCCCCAGCATTTT
cdr3_aa: CASSLQGVQPQHF

cdr3_length: 15
clone_size: once
d_call: -
j_call: TRBJ1-6
v_call: TRBV25-1
cdr3_nt: TGTGCCAGCAACGTCGGGGCAGGGGATAGTTCACCCCTCCACTTT
cdr3_aa: CASNVGAGDSSPLHF

cdr3_length: 14
clone_size: -
d_call: -
j_call: TRBJ1-3
v_call: TRBV6-5
cdr3_nt: TGTGCCAGCAGACCAGGGGAGCGAGGAAACACCATATATTTT
cdr3_aa: CASRPGERGNTIYF

cdr3_length: 12
clone_size: -
d_call: -
j_call: TRBJ2-7
v_call: TRBV4-1
cdr3_nt: TGCGCCAGCAGCTCAACAGGTGGCGAGCAGTACTTC
cdr3_aa: CASSSTGGEQYF

cdr3_length: 13
clone_size: -
d_call: -
j_call: TRBJ1-1
v_call: TRBV9
cdr3_nt: TGTGCCAGCAGCCCGGTATCGAACACTGAAGCTTTCTTT
cdr3_aa: CASSPVSNTEAFF

cdr3_length: 15
clone_size: once
d_call: TRBD1
j_call: TRBJ1-1
v_call: TRBV2
cdr3_nt: TGTGCCAGCAGTCCACGTCGGGACAGAGCCACTGAAGCTTTCTTT
cdr3_aa: CASSPRRDRATEAFF

cdr3_length: 16
clone_size: -
d_call: -
j_call: TRBJ2-3
v_call: TRBV5-1
cdr3_nt: TGCGCCAGCAGCTCAGGGTTCCTAGGTCTCACAGATACGCAGTATTTT
cdr3_aa: CASSSGFLGLTDTQYF

cdr3_length: 18
clone_size: -
d_call: TRBD2
j_call: TRBJ2-7
v_call: TRBV5-1
cdr3_nt: TGCGCCAGCAGCTTTTCTAGCGGGGGGGCCGGGAGGATGTACGAGCAGTACTTC
cdr3_aa: CASSFSSGGAGRMYEQYF

cdr3_length: 14
clone_size: -
d_call: -
j_call: TRBJ1-1
v_call: TRBV5-6
cdr3_nt: TGTGCCAGCAGCCCAGACAGACTTCCACTTGAAGCTTTCTTT
cdr3_aa: CASSPDRLPLEAFF

cdr3_length: 13
clone_size: -
d_call: -
j_call: TRBJ2-5
v_call: TRBV6-1
cdr3_nt: TGTGCCAGCAGTGAAGAAAGGGGAAAGACCCAGTACTTC
cdr3_aa: CASSEERGKTQYF

cdr3_length: 12
clone_size: -
d_call: TRBD1
j_call: TRBJ2-1
v_call: TRBV29-1
cdr3_nt: TGCAGCGTTGATTGGACAGGGCATGAGCAGTTCTTC
cdr3_aa: CSVDWTGHEQFF

cdr3_length: 14
clone_size: -
d_call: TRBD2
j_call: TRBJ2-3
v_call: TRBV4-1
cdr3_nt: TGCGCCAGCAGCCGGACTAGCGGGACAGATACGCAGTATTTT
cdr3_aa: CASSRTSGTDTQYF

cdr3_length: 13
clone_size: -
d_call: TRBD2
j_call: TRBJ2-1
v_call: TRBV5-1
cdr3_nt: TGCGCCCGCCGGGGGGGCGGGGGCAATGAGCAGTTCTTC
cdr3_aa: CARRGGGGNEQFF

cdr3_length: 14
clone_size: -
d_call: TRBD1
j_call: TRBJ2-7
v_call: TRBV11-2
cdr3_nt: TGTGCCAGCCGACCGGGACAGGGGATGGACGAGCAGTACTTC
cdr3_aa: CASRPGQGMDEQYF

cdr3_length: 12
clone_size: -
d_call: TRBD1
j_call: TRBJ2-1
v_call: TRBV9
cdr3_nt: TGTGCCAGCAGTGACAGGGCAGGCGAGCAGTTCTTC
cdr3_aa: CASSDRAGEQFF

cdr3_length: 14
clone_size: -
d_call: TRBD2
j_call: TRBJ2-5
v_call: TRBV5-4
cdr3_nt: TGTGCCAGCAGCTTTGCTAGCGGGGGGGAGACCCAGTACTTC
cdr3_aa: CASSFASGGETQYF